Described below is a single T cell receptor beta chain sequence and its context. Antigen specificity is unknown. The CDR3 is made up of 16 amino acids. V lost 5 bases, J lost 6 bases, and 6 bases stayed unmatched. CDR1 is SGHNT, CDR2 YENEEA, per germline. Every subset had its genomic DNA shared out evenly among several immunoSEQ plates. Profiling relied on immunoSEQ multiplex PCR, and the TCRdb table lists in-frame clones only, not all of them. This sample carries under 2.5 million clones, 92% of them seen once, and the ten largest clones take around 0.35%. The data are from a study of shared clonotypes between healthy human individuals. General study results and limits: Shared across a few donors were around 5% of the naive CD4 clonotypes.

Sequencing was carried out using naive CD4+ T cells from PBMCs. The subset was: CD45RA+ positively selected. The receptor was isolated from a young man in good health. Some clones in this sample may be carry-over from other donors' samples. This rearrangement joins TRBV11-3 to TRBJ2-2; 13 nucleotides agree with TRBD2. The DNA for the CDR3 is TGTGCCAGCAGCCTAGGACTAGCGGGAGCTTCCGGGGAGCTGTTTTTT. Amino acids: CASSLGLAGASGELFF.